The source of this T cell receptor beta chain is a study of T cell clonality in common variable immunodeficiency. Germline V gives CDR1 LNHDA, CDR2 SQIVND (reference sequence). The CDR3 covers 15 residues. V was shortened by 3 bases and J by 0 bases, with 9 bases between the two germline ends. This clone was detected ten times or more. Its antigen is unknown. The read ends 3 residues before the CDR3 terminus; that terminus is restored from the germline J gene. This table comes from immunoSEQ multiplex PCR, and its TCRdb copy is limited to in-frame clones, with some not included. The table lists 35,000 to 50,000 clones, with no singletons. Findings and caveats of the study: CVID subjects had higher TCRbeta clonality than healthy controls, most marked in about a third.

The source material was peripheral blood mononuclear cells. This chain joins TRBV19 and TRBJ2-4; tentatively, D is TRBD2 (6 bases). This sequence originates from a person aged 18 to 75 in good health. The sequenced part of the CDR3 DNA is TGTGCCAGTAGTATGGAGGGGTTAGCCAAAAACATT. Its protein product is CASSMEGLAKNI. In full, the CDR3 is CASSMEGLAKNIQYF. Drawing the rest from reference TRBV19 and TRBJ2-4, the complete variable domain is DGGITQSPKYLFRKEGQNVTLSCEQNLNHDAMYWYRQDPGQGLRLIYYSQIVNDFQKGDIAEGYSVSREKKESFPLTVTSAQKNPTAFYLCASSMEGLAKNIQYFGAGTRLSVL.